These 16 T cell receptor beta chains were sequenced from one sample in a study of CD8 T cells in Susac syndrome. An amount of RNA that ranged from roughly 0.5 to 1 ug was reverse transcribed with random hexamers. TCRdb called the immunoSEQ multiplex PCR reads again in MiXCR, with one record for every CDR3 protein. The top ten hold roughly 0.3% of the sample, which has roughly 120,000 distinct CDR3 sequences, about 92% seen once. The specimen sequenced was CD8+ T cells from PBMCs. These receptors came from a human donor with multiple sclerosis.

This chain joins TRBV20-1 and TRBJ1-2; D might be TRBD1 (6 bases). The CDR3 length is 12 residues. The ends were cut back, 3 bases at V and 4 bases at J, with 9 bases in the middle. Per the germline V gene, CDR1 is DFQATT and CDR2 is SNEGSKA (reference sequence). CDR3 in DNA: TGCAGTGCTAGGGGGGGCGGCTATGGCTACACCTTC. Amino acid sequence: CSARGGGYGYTF.

This clonotype came up once. The chain links TRBV12-3 or TRBV12-4 to TRBJ1-2; unclear D gene. V lost 6 bases and J lost 7, with 18 bases in between. The CDR3 extends over 14 amino acids. Here the CDR3 reads CASSPTDSFFGYTF. DNA for the CDR3: TGTGCCAGCAGCCCGACGGATAGCTTCTTTGGCTACACCTTC.

The gene calls are TRBV28 and TRBJ2-5; 7 bases agree with TRBD1. The CDR3 consists of 14 residues. The germline V gene encodes CDR1 MDHEN and CDR2 SYDVKM. The J segment lost 2 bases and the V segment lost 6 bases, leaving 6 bases of the junction unmatched. In DNA, the CDR3 is TGTGCCAGCAGACCAGGGACAGAACAAGAGACCCAGTACTTC. This codes for CASRPGTEQETQYF.

J is TRBJ2-1 and V is TRBV20-1, with TRBD2 as a possible D gene (5 bases). The V end was cut by 5 bases, the J end by 7 bases, with 21 bases between. The CDR3 is 15 residues long. Germline CDR1 and CDR2: DFQATT and SNEGSKA (reference sequence). In DNA form, the CDR3 reads TGCAGTGCTTATGATCGGGGTTCCATTGGAAATGAGCAGTTCTTC. It specifies CSAYDRGSIGNEQFF.

The rearrangement links TRBV5-5 to TRBJ2-2, with TRBD2 matching over 15 bases. V shed 2 bases, J shed 0 bases, and the junction held 2 bases outside the gene matches. CDR3 length: 18 amino acids. Germline loops: CDR1 SGHKS, CDR2 YYEKEE (reference sequence). This CDR3 is CASSFGLAGGPNTGELFF. The DNA for the CDR3 is TGTGCCAGCAGCTTCGGACTAGCGGGGGGGCCGAACACCGGGGAGCTGTTTTTT.

The chain is built from TRBV24-1 and TRBJ1-2, with D unclear. The CDR3 spans 12 residues. Germline V CDR1 and CDR2: KGHDR, SFDVKD. V lost 4 bases, J lost 4 bases, and 6 bases lay in between. CDR3 coding DNA: TGTGCCACCAGTGACCCCCTCTATGGCTACACCTTC. Translation gives CATSDPLYGYTF.

The chain carries TRBV6-4 and TRBJ2-1; D is possibly TRBD2 (6 bases). Germline CDR1 is MRHNA and CDR2 is SNTAGT. CDR3 length equals 14 residues. V was pared by 5 bases and J by 5 bases, with 13 bases between. CDR3 nucleotide sequence: TGTGCCAGCAGTCCCTGGGGCGGGGACAATGAGCAGTTCTTC. Protein: CASSPWGGDNEQFF.

For the CDR3, the DNA is TGTGCCAGCAGCATGCGAAAGGGGGCCGGCTACACCTTC. Amino acids: CASSMRKGAGYTF. This chain joins TRBV7-3 and TRBJ1-2, with 7 positions matching TRBD1. Germline CDR1 reads SGHTA; CDR2 reads FQGTGA. This CDR3 spans 13 amino acids. V lost 5 bases and J lost 8; bases outside the gene matches: 8. Full variable domain (missing parts from reference TRBV7-3 and TRBJ1-2): GAGVSQTPSNKVTEKGKYVELRCDPISGHTALYWYRQSLGQGPEFLIYFQGTGAADDSGLPNDRFFAVRPEGSVSTLKIQRTERGDSAVYLCASSMRKGAGYTFGSGTRLTVV.

The chain uses TRBV9 and TRBJ1-1; unclear D gene. Germline V gene lookup returns CDR1 SGDLS and CDR2 YYNGEE. This CDR3 contains 12 residues. V gave up 0 bases and J gave up 3 bases, with 3 bases separating them. For the CDR3, the DNA is TGTGCCAGCAGCGTAGCCGACACTGAAGCTTTCTTT. Translated, it gives CASSVADTEAFF.

The CDR3 DNA reads as TGTGCCACCAGTGAGGGGACAGGGTCCAATCAGCCCCAGCATTTT. This encodes CATSEGTGSNQPQHF. The chain links TRBV24-1 to TRBJ1-5; TRBD1 aligns across 9 bases. The trim removed 4 bases at V and 3 bases at J, leaving 3 bases unmatched. CDR1 is KGHDR and CDR2 is SFDVKD in the germline V gene. The CDR3 extends over 15 amino acids.

The rearrangement links TRBV7-8 to TRBJ2-1; 10 positions agree with TRBD2. This CDR3 comprises 15 residues. Per germline, CDR1 SGHVS and CDR2 FQNEAQ. The trim removed 5 bases at V and 8 bases at J, leaving 9 bases unmatched. The CDR3 reads CASSQSGGAVDEQFF. Written as DNA, the CDR3 is TGTGCCAGCAGCCAGAGCGGGGGGGCCGTGGATGAGCAGTTCTTC.

The chain combines TRBV7-9 with TRBJ2-3, with a weak D call TRBD1 (6 bases). The V end lost 3 bases, the J end lost 3 bases, and 10 bases lay between the germline ends. The germline gives CDR1 SEHNR, CDR2 FQNEAQ (reference sequence). The CDR3 spans 14 residues. The CDR3 here is CASSLQQGTDTQYF. As DNA, the CDR3 is TGTGCCAGCAGCTTGCAACAGGGAACAGATACGCAGTATTTT.

The chain links TRBV12-3 or TRBV12-4 to TRBJ2-7, with D perhaps being TRBD1 or TRBD2 (5 bases each). The ends were cut back, 3 bases at V and 3 bases at J, with 6 bases in the middle. CDR3 length: 12 amino acids. CDR3 in amino acids: CASSLGDYEQYV. DNA for the CDR3: TGTGCCAGCAGTTTGGGGGACTACGAGCAGTACGTC.

V gene TRBV6-1 combines with J gene TRBJ2-7; D gene unclear. V was trimmed by 1 base and J by 7 bases, leaving 11 bases between them. This CDR3 comprises 13 residues. CDR1 is MNHNS and CDR2 is SASEGT in the germline V gene. In DNA, the CDR3 is TGTGCCAGCAGTGAAGTGAGGTGGGAAGAGCAGTACTTC. It yields the protein CASSEVRWEEQYF.

This clonotype appeared once. The rearrangement joins TRBV7-9 to TRBJ2-5; tentatively, D is TRBD1 (5 bases). The germline V and J ends were trimmed by 5 bases and 5 bases, with 18 bases remaining between them. Germline V gene sequence: CDR1 SEHNR, CDR2 FQNEAQ (reference sequence). The CDR3 is made up of 15 amino acids. CDR3 residues: CASSPIQGASETQYF. The CDR3, as DNA: TGTGCCAGCAGCCCCATTCAGGGTGCCAGTGAGACCCAGTACTTC.

The rearrangement links TRBV6-1 to TRBJ1-4; tentative D call: TRBD1 (5 bases). From germline, CDR1 is MNHNS and CDR2 SASEGT. The CDR3 extends over 15 amino acids. The ends were cut back, 2 bases at V and 0 bases at J, with 7 bases in the middle. CDR3 coding DNA: TGTGCCAGCAGTGAATGGGGGTCAACTAATGAAAAACTGTTTTTT. It yields the protein CASSEWGSTNEKLFF.